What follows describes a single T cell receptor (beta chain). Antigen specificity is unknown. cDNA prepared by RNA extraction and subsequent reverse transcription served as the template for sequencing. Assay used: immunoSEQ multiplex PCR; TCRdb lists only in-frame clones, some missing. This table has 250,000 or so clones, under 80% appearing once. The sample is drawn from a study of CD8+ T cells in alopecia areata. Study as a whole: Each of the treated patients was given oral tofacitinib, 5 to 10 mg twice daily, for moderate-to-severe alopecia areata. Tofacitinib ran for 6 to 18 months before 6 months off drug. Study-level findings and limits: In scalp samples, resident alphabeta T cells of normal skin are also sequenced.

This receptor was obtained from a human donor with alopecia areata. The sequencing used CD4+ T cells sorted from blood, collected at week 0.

The CDR3 is CASSSESSWTEAFF. The CDR3, as DNA: TGTGCCAGCAGCTCCGAGAGTTCTTGGACTGAAGCTTTCTTT. The V gene is TRBV7-9, the J gene TRBJ1-1; D gene uncertain. The V end lost 4 bases, the J end lost 5 bases, and 14 bases lay between the germline ends. There are 14 residues in the CDR3. Germline V gene sequence: CDR1 SEHNR, CDR2 FQNEAQ (reference sequence). The full variable domain, completed using reference TRBV7-9 and TRBJ1-1, is DTGVSQNPRHKITKRGQNVTFRCDPISEHNRLYWYRQTLGQGPEFLTYFQNEAQLEKSRLLSDRFSAERPKGSFSTLEIQRTEQGDSAMYLCASSSESSWTEAFFGQGTRLTVV.